These 4 T cell receptor beta chains share one sample of origin, sequenced in a study of OX40 agonist ivuxolimab in advanced cancers. Repertoires were generated with immunoSEQ multiplex PCR, while TCRdb's copy carries only in-frame clones and drops some. The sample holds 35,000 to 40,000 clones, approximately 86% seen once. Source: CD4+ or CD8+ T cells sorted from blood, taken in a trial of the OX40 agonist ivuxolimab. The receptors were sampled from an adult with an advanced solid tumor such as melanoma, head and neck, liver or kidney cancer.

The chain combines TRBV6-4 with TRBJ2-5; D gene uncertain. Germline CDR1 reads MRHNA; CDR2 reads SNTAGT. The CDR3 runs 13 residues. V lost 4 bases, J lost 7 bases, and 13 bases lay in between. CDR3 loop: CASSVVGGGTQYF. The CDR3 bases are TGTGCCAGCAGTGTTGTAGGTGGCGGGACCCAGTACTTC.

V usage is TRBV7-9 and J usage is TRBJ2-3; D is undetermined. The length of the CDR3 is 15 residues. Looked up from germline, CDR1 is SEHNR and CDR2 is FQNEAQ (reference sequence). V was trimmed by 5 bases and J by 1 base, leaving 13 bases between them. The CDR3 spells CASSPERRRTDTQYF. Here the CDR3 DNA reads TGTGCCAGCAGCCCAGAGCGCCGGCGCACAGATACGCAGTATTTT.

This clone was seen more than once but under ten times. CDR3: CASSLVGDGYTF. In DNA, the CDR3 is TGCGCCAGCAGCTTGGTTGGGGATGGCTACACCTTC. The chain combines TRBV5-1 with TRBJ1-2; D uncertain. V dropped 0 bases and J dropped 6 bases, with 6 bases sitting between them. The CDR3 runs 12 residues. Germline loops: CDR1 SGHRS, CDR2 YFSETQ.

The gene calls are TRBV7-9 and TRBJ1-1; no firm D call. The CDR3 is made up of 14 amino acids. Germline CDR1 and CDR2: SEHNR and FQNEAQ (reference sequence). V lost 3 bases to trimming and J lost 4 bases, with 12 bases between them. In DNA form, the CDR3 reads TGTGCCAGCAGCTTGGGAGGGTTGGCCACTGAAGCTTTCTTT. It encodes CASSLGGLATEAFF.